These 27 T cell receptor beta chains share one sample of origin, sequenced in a study of blood T cell repertoires in COVID-19 (dated by TCRdb to between 2020 and 2021). Libraries came from the immunoSEQ multiplex PCR assay. TCRdb took this table from immuneACCESS and kept in-frame rearrangements with V and J called. Such tables lack part of the clones; where checked against another copy, unresolved V genes explain under half of the gap, and the rest is unexplained. The sample table lists 150,000 or so clones, around 80% of them with a count of one. The leading ten clones occupy about 3.5% of the sample. What was sequenced was PBMCs or T cells enriched from blood (not recorded which). The receptor set was obtained from a woman aged 45-65 years in a cohort exposed to, infected with or recovered from COVID-19 (not recorded which).

This clone was seen a handful of times. V is TRBV7-3 and J is TRBJ1-1; D gene uncertain. Trimming pared 3 bases from V and 5 bases from J, leaving 10 bases between. This CDR3 is built from 13 residues. The germline V gene has CDR1 SGHTA and CDR2 FQGTGA. Written as DNA, the CDR3 is TGTGCCAGCAGCTTGGAGGTGGGAACTGAAGCTTTCTTT. Its translation: CASSLEVGTEAFF.

V is TRBV5-1 and J is TRBJ2-3, with TRBD1 matching 9 bases. CDR3 length equals 13 residues. V was pared by 7 bases and J by 0 bases, with 0 bases of the junction left unmatched. Germline CDR1 SGHRS, CDR2 YFSETQ. This CDR3 is CASGTGSTDTQYF. Written as DNA, the CDR3 is TGCGCCAGCGGGACAGGGAGCACAGATACGCAGTATTTT.

This chain links TRBV7-2 with TRBJ2-3; TRBD1 might be the D (6 bases). Germline assignment: CDR1 SGHTA and CDR2 FQGNSA. V lost 4 bases and J lost 2, with 16 bases in between. The CDR3 loop spans 16 amino acids. CDR3 in amino acids: CASSSRTAWDTDTQYF. CDR3 nucleotides: TGTGCCAGCAGCTCGCGGACAGCGTGGGACACAGATACGCAGTATTTT.

The chain has TRBV3-1 (or the pseudogene TRBV3-2) and TRBJ2-7; D may be TRBD2 (5 bases). CDR3 size: 11 residues. Trimming cost V 4 bases and J 6 bases, with 7 bases left between them. Germline CDR1 reads LGHDT; CDR2 reads YNNKEL (reference sequence). CDR3 sequence reads: CASSLRGEQYF. The DNA of the CDR3 is TGTGCCAGCAGCCTCCGGGGCGAGCAGTACTTC.

The chain recombines TRBV6-1 with TRBJ2-7, with D unresolved. Germline V gene sequence: CDR1 MNHNS, CDR2 SASEGT. CDR3 length equals 14 residues. V shed 1 base and J shed 3 bases, with 10 bases lying between them. The CDR3 reads CASSEELPHYEQYF. DNA of the CDR3: TGTGCCAGCAGTGAAGAGCTACCCCACTACGAGCAGTACTTC.

J is TRBJ2-7 and V is TRBV19; 7 nucleotides agree with TRBD1. V was clipped by 5 bases and J by 1 base; unmatched bases: 11. From germline, CDR1 is LNHDA and CDR2 SQIVND (reference sequence). The CDR3 is 16 residues long. The CDR3 region is CASSPHIGQVSYEQYF. CDR3 DNA sequence: TGTGCCAGTAGTCCCCACATAGGACAGGTATCCTACGAGCAGTACTTC.

The chain carries TRBV28 and TRBJ1-4; D uncertain. The CDR3 extends over 15 amino acids. V was trimmed by 5 bases and J by 0 bases, leaving 10 bases between them. Germline V gene sequence: CDR1 MDHEN, CDR2 SYDVKM. CDR3 loop: CASSPRGPTNEKLFF. As DNA, the CDR3 is TGTGCCAGCAGTCCGCGCGGTCCAACTAATGAAAAACTGTTTTTT.

The chain recombines TRBV6-5 with TRBJ2-7; 9 bases agree with TRBD2. The CDR3 is 15 amino acids. Trimming took 5 bases from V and 6 from J; bases not matched to a gene: 11. CDR1 MNHEY and CDR2 SVGAGI come from the germline V gene. Here the CDR3 DNA reads TGTGCCAGCAGTCCCTTGCTGGGACTAGCTTCCGAGCAGTACTTC. This codes for CASSPLLGLASEQYF.

The rearrangement uses TRBV19 and TRBJ1-2; TRBD1 aligns across 7 bases. The CDR3 extends over 15 amino acids. J gave up 7 bases and V 7 bases, and 15 bases lay outside the gene matches. Germline lookup yields CDR1 LNHDA and CDR2 SQIVND (reference sequence). As DNA, the CDR3 is TGTGCCAGTAACCCGACAGGGATCGGCGTCGGTGGCTACACCTTC. Its protein product is CASNPTGIGVGGYTF.

The V gene is TRBV7-3, the J gene TRBJ2-5; TRBD2 aligns across 10 bases. V lost 7 bases, J lost 5 bases, and 10 bases stayed unmatched. The CDR3 is made up of 15 amino acids. Germline V gene lookup returns CDR1 SGHTA and CDR2 FQGTGA. CDR3: CASTPSGGAYETQYF. The CDR3 DNA reads as TGTGCCAGCACCCCCAGCGGGGGGGCTTATGAGACCCAGTACTTC.

This clone was seen a handful of times. The chain joins TRBV7-2 to TRBJ2-3; 9 bases agree with TRBD1. The CDR3 runs to 15 residues. The junction had 1 base not matched to a gene; V was cut back by 1 base and J by 2 bases. Germline CDR1 is SGHTA and CDR2 is FQGNSA. CDR3 loop: CASSLDRGLTDTQYF. The CDR3 DNA is TGTGCCAGCAGCTTAGACAGGGGGCTCACAGATACGCAGTATTTT.

The gene calls are TRBV28 and TRBJ1-2, with a weak D call TRBD1 (5 bases). Per the germline V gene, CDR1 is MDHEN and CDR2 is SYDVKM. With 5 bases removed from V and 2 bases from J, the gap between germline ends came to 12 bases. This CDR3 contains 14 residues. Here the CDR3 reads CASSPGLRNYGYTF. The CDR3 nucleotides are TGTGCCAGCAGTCCGGGACTGAGAAACTATGGCTACACCTTC.

The V and J genes are TRBV7-9 and TRBJ1-2; D is unresolved. Germline V lookup: CDR1 SEHNR, CDR2 FQNEAQ (reference sequence). CDR3 size: 13 residues. Trimming stripped 6 bases from V and 6 bases from J, with 14 bases between. CDR3 DNA sequence: TGTGCCAGCAGTCTCAGCGCGCGGAATGGCTACACCTTC. This encodes CASSLSARNGYTF.

The CDR3 DNA reads as TGTGCCAGCAGCGCTCGGGACAGTGGCTACACCTTC. Its translation is CASSARDSGYTF. The V gene is TRBV9, the J gene TRBJ1-2; 7 positions match TRBD1. CDR1 and CDR2 from the germline V gene are SGDLS and YYNGEE. The ends lost 3 bases at V and 7 bases at J; junction bases unmatched: 3. This CDR3 has 12 amino acids.

The chain employs TRBV18 and TRBJ2-7; D is perhaps TRBD1 (6 bases). Germline V gene sequence: CDR1 KGHSH, CDR2 LQKENI. The CDR3 runs 13 residues. The germline V and J ends were trimmed by 6 bases and 4 bases, with 13 bases remaining between them. CDR3 nucleotide sequence: TGTGCCAGCTCTTCCAGGGGTGGTTACGAGCAGTACTTC. It is translated as CASSSRGGYEQYF.

The gene calls are TRBV9 and TRBJ2-7, with TRBD2 matching over 15 bases. V dropped 0 bases and J dropped 2; count of bases not matched to a gene: 0. Germline V gene data show CDR1 as SGDLS and CDR2 as YYNGEE. The CDR3 consists of 16 residues. The CDR3 protein is CASSVGTSGRAYEQYF. The CDR3 region has the DNA TGTGCCAGCAGCGTAGGGACTAGCGGGAGGGCCTACGAGCAGTACTTC. The full variable domain, its missing parts supplied by reference TRBV9 and TRBJ2-7, is DSGVTQTPKHLITATGQRVTLRCSPRSGDLSVYWYQQSLDQGLQFLIQYYNGEERAKGNILERFSAQQFPDLHSELNLSSLELGDSALYFCASSVGTSGRAYEQYFGPGTRLTVT.

The chain is built from TRBV27 and TRBJ2-1; TRBD2 is a possible D gene (6 bases). This CDR3 is built from 14 residues. Per germline, CDR1 MNHEY and CDR2 SMNVEV (reference sequence). V was pared by 4 bases and J by 8 bases, with 15 bases between. The CDR3 loop is CASSSPGVSHEQFF. CDR3 coding DNA: TGTGCCAGCAGTTCCCCGGGGGTTAGCCATGAGCAGTTCTTC.

This chain joins TRBV19 and TRBJ1-1, with a tentative D call TRBD1 (5 bases). Germline V gene data show CDR1 as LNHDA and CDR2 as SQIVND (reference sequence). Trimming stripped 5 bases from V and 0 bases from J, with 10 bases between. The CDR3 length is 14 residues. As DNA, the CDR3 is TGTGCCAGTAGTGCAAGGGGTCTGAACACTGAAGCTTTCTTT. Translated: CASSARGLNTEAFF. Looking up the rest from reference TRBV19 and TRBJ1-1 gives the full variable domain: DGGITQSPKYLFRKEGQNVTLSCEQNLNHDAMYWYRQDPGQGLRLIYYSQIVNDFQKGDIAEGYSVSREKKESFPLTVTSAQKNPTAFYLCASSARGLNTEAFFGQGTRLTVV.

This rearrangement joins TRBV10-3 to TRBJ1-5; D possibly corresponds to TRBD1 (5 bases). This CDR3 has 16 amino acids. V was cut by 6 bases and J by 1 base, with 16 bases left in between. Germline CDR1 ENHRY, CDR2 SYGVKD. For the CDR3, the DNA is TGTGCCATCAGCCGAGTGGCTCAGGGAAGCAATCAGCCCCAGCATTTT. Translated: CAISRVAQGSNQPQHF.

This clone was seen a few times. This CDR3 reads CASSIDEVGTEAFF. The CDR3 nucleotides read TGTGCCAGTAGTATCGACGAGGTTGGCACTGAAGCTTTCTTT. This chain uses TRBV19 with TRBJ1-1; D unclear. V lost 3 bases and J lost 4, with 12 bases in between. This CDR3 is 14 amino acids long. Looked up from germline, CDR1 is LNHDA and CDR2 is SQIVND (reference sequence).

The genes are TRBV2 and TRBJ2-3; 13 nucleotides line up with TRBD2. J gave up 4 bases and V 8 bases, and 6 bases lay outside the gene matches. This CDR3 has 15 amino acids. CDR1 and CDR2 (germline): SNHLY, FYNNEI. The CDR3: CASLPGTSGADTQYF. CDR3 bases: TGTGCCAGCTTACCGGGGACTAGCGGGGCAGATACGCAGTATTTT. Full variable domain (remainder filled in from reference TRBV2 and TRBJ2-3): EPEVTQTPSHQVTQMGQEVILRCVPISNHLYFYWYRQILGQKVEFLVSFYNNEISEKSEIFDDQFSVERPDGSNFTLKIRSTKLEDSAMYFCASLPGTSGADTQYFGPGTRLTVL.

V usage is TRBV29-1 and J usage is TRBJ2-1, with 10 bases lining up with TRBD2. V lost 5 bases to trimming and J lost 5 bases; unmatched junction nucleotides: 12. The CDR3 has 16 residues. Germline loops: CDR1 SQVTM, CDR2 ANQGSEA. The CDR3 DNA sequence: TGCAGCGTTAGGGGCAGCGGGGGGGCCTTAGACAATGAGCAGTTCTTC. Translation gives CSVRGSGGALDNEQFF.

V usage is TRBV15 and J usage is TRBJ2-3, with TRBD2 identical over 10 bases. Trimming at V came to 0 bases and at J to 6 bases, leaving 6 bases not matched to a gene. CDR3 length equals 16 residues. Germline V gives CDR1 LNHNV, CDR2 YYDKDF (reference sequence). The CDR3 DNA is TGTGCCACCAGCAGAGATGTTAGCGGGGGGTCGGATACGCAGTATTTT. Its protein is CATSRDVSGGSDTQYF.

The chain combines TRBV5-6 with TRBJ2-1, with 12 bases lining up with TRBD2. The germline V gene encodes CDR1 SGHDT and CDR2 YYEEEE. V lost 2 bases to trimming and J lost 3 bases; unmatched junction nucleotides: 6. There are 17 residues in the CDR3. CDR3 bases: TGTGCCAGCAGCTTATTGCTAGCGGGAGGGTACTACAATGAGCAGTTCTTC. Its translation is CASSLLLAGGYYNEQFF.

The rearrangement joins TRBV3-1 (or the pseudogene TRBV3-2) to TRBJ2-1; TRBD1 is a possible D gene (6 bases). This CDR3 has 13 residues. The V end lost 3 bases, the J end lost 6 bases, and 9 bases lay between the germline ends. Germline assignment: CDR1 LGHDT and CDR2 YNNKEL (reference sequence). CDR3 DNA: TGTGCCAGCAGCCACCCGACAGGCAATGAGCAGTTCTTC. It is translated as CASSHPTGNEQFF.

The chain links TRBV9 to TRBJ2-3; 10 bases are shared with TRBD2. Germline loops: CDR1 SGDLS, CDR2 YYNGEE. V was pared by 4 bases and J by 5 bases, with 13 bases of the junction left unmatched. This CDR3 spans 17 amino acids. The CDR3 region has the DNA TGTGCCAGCAGCCCGAGCGGGAGGGCCGTAGGTATAGATACGCAGTATTTT. Protein: CASSPSGRAVGIDTQYF.

V and J are TRBV15 and TRBJ1-2; possibly TRBD1 for D (6 bases). V lost 0 bases and J 8 bases, leaving 13 bases between the germline ends. This CDR3 has 14 amino acids. The germline CDR1 and CDR2 sequences are LNHNV and YYDKDF (reference sequence). Here the CDR3 DNA reads TGTGCCACCAGCAGAGATCTTACAGGGATAGGCTACACCTTC. Residues: CATSRDLTGIGYTF.